The source of this T cell receptor (beta chain) is a study of cytomegalovirus exposure and HLA in healthy donors. PCR amplification relied on 60 Vbeta primers (plus 13 Jbeta primers). Method: immunoSEQ multiplex PCR; TCRdb's copy keeps in-frame clones and lacks some. The sample carries under 75,000 clones, roughly 81% recorded once. Findings and limits, study-wide: Most CMV-associated TCR beta chains were later found to appear HLA-restricted. Productive status was seen about 90% or about 30% of the time for most TCR beta V segments in an earlier analysis. With later analysis, a missense DCLRE1C variant became linked to TCR beta V- and J-gene trimming.

The CDR3 has 14 residues. V was trimmed by 0 bases and J by 7 bases, leaving 12 bases between them. Looked up from germline, CDR1 is MGHRA and CDR2 is YSYEKL. On this clone: The antigen is unknown.

This chain joins TRBV4-1 and TRBJ1-1, with D maybe TRBD1 (5 bases). The specimen sequenced was PBMCs. This sequence originates from a human donor in good health. The CDR3 coding sequence is TGCGCCAGCAGCCAAGACAGGGTACCGGGTGAAGCTTTCTTT. Translation: CASSQDRVPGEAFF.